This TCR beta chain was identified during a study of T cell repertoires in cytomegalovirus infection (dated by TCRdb to the late 2010s). Notes on the research overall: Donor HLA type was relevant to the analysis, because carriage of CMV infection together with the matching HLA type was indicated by public TCR beta signatures. Results the study describes overall, beyond this receptor: Carriers of CMV infection plus the relevant HLA type were discriminated by the cumulative frequency of public TCR beta family members in the study cohort and in an independent roughly 400-donor cohort. The ex vivo response was dominated by HLA-C-restricted CMV-specific TCR beta clonotypes, which also provided the single most frequent clonotype in two of eight donors.

There are 14 amino acids in the CDR3, from cysteine to phenylalanine inclusive. Kept here is only the CDR3 DNA, which spans 42 bases and is read in frame from base 1. The germline V end is reduced by 6 bases and the J end by 3 bases; junction bases left unmatched: 3. From the germline V gene, CDR1 is MGHDK and CDR2 is SYGVNS. Instrument used: Illumina HiSeq 1500. TCRdb passed the public sequencing reads through fastp at Q25 and MiXCR, retaining productive beta sequences. Records with the same CDR3 protein are collapsed into one entry carrying the most frequent genes and DNA. The table for this sample lists 560,000 or so distinct CDR3 sequences; approximately 15% of them were counted only once. Clones ranked in the top ten supply roughly 25% of the sample. This clonotype was found many times. Its antigen remains undetermined. The record has no base qualities; no much larger clone is one base away.

What was sequenced was CD8+ T cells from PBMCs. This TCR was sampled from a human donor in good health (CMV status not recorded). Some clones in this sample may be carry-over from other donors' samples. The rearrangement joined TRBV25-1 to TRBJ2-1; TRBD1 fits 9 bases in the junction. In nucleotides, the sequence is TGTGCCAGCAGGGACAGGGGACGCTACAATGAGCAGTTCTTC. This translates into CASRDRGRYNEQFF.